This TCR beta chain is drawn from a study of blood T cell repertoires in COVID-19. Study context: Both acute and convalescent COVID-19 samples were obtained from the United States, Italy and Spain. The cDNA or gDNA used as material had been derived from T cells, B-cell-depleted T cells, or PBMCs.

This clone was recorded only once. In the authors' methods: Amplification of reference gene primers provided the estimated nucleated cell counts. TCRdb's copy holds only in-frame clones and misses some; the assay was immunoSEQ multiplex PCR. The V and J calls and clone size were taken over from that table, and D and trimming were inferred from the DNA. Altogether approximately 130,000 clones are present, more than 70% being singletons, with the ten largest covering 3.5% to 5%. V dropped 6 bases and J dropped 1 base, with 12 bases sitting between them. There are 14 residues in the CDR3. The germline V gene has CDR1 LNHNV and CDR2 YYDKDF (reference sequence).

This rearrangement joins TRBV15 to TRBJ2-5; D remains unclear. The material sequenced was peripheral blood. The TCR was taken from a human donor in a cohort sampled during active COVID-19. The CDR3 reads CATSKSSVQETQYF. The CDR3 DNA sequence: TGTGCCACCAGTAAATCCTCAGTCCAAGAGACCCAGTACTTC.